This T cell receptor (beta chain) was sequenced in a study of T cells expressing NK-cell markers. Study context: Among the eight sequenced donors, seven tested HCMV-seropositive and one tested seronegative. General observations from the study: HCMV specificity of the expanded NKG2C+ T cell clones stayed unclear. Dominant NKG2C+ clonotypes made up roughly 1.0-8% of CD8+ T cells in over five donors.

Details on this clonotype: The antigen is undetermined.

The germline CDR1 and CDR2 sequences are SGHRS and YFSETQ. The CDR3 covers 14 residues. cDNA encoding TCR beta was synthesized via 5'RACE template switching incorporating UMIs. Reanalyzing the 5' RACE reads, TCRdb keeps one entry per CDR3 protein, without DNA. The sample features over 250,000 distinct CDR3 sequences, with more than 3.5% in its top ten. This TCR came from a woman aged 18-69 years in good health. The sequenced sample consisted of blood T cells: a sorted CD56 or NKG2C T cell subset, CD4+ or CD8+ T cells, or bulk PBMC T cells (not recorded which). The chain carries TRBV5-1 and TRBJ2-2. The CDR3 region is CASSLEGTTGELFF.